This passage covers 26 T cell receptor beta chains from one sample sequenced in a study of shared clonotypes between healthy human individuals. The naive CD8 fraction comprised CD45RO-negative cells positively selected for CCR7 and excluded terminally differentiated effector memory CD45RA+ cells. The assay was immunoSEQ multiplex PCR, and TCRdb's table has in-frame clones only and misses some. In the table there are about 2,200,000 clones, approximately 94% of which are singletons. Sequenced material: naive CD8+ T cells from PBMCs. Receptor source: a man younger than 35 in good health. Some clones in this sample may be carry-over from other donors' samples.

The V call is TRBV4-1, the J call TRBJ1-5; D is undetermined. CDR3 length: 15 amino acids. The ends were cut back, 4 bases at V and 4 bases at J, with 14 bases in the middle. Germline V gives CDR1 MGHRA, CDR2 YSYEKL. The CDR3: CASSLRTAENQPQHF. The CDR3 DNA reads as TGCGCCAGCAGCCTAAGAACGGCGGAGAATCAGCCCCAGCATTTT.

The rearrangement joins TRBV27 to TRBJ2-7; D perhaps matches TRBD2 (5 bases). The CDR3 runs 15 residues. V was shortened by 3 bases and J by 4 bases, with 16 bases between the two germline ends. CDR1 and CDR2 (germline): MNHEY, SMNVEV (reference sequence). The CDR3 region is CASSLGNYRDYEQYF. The DNA of the CDR3 is TGTGCCAGCAGTTTGGGCAATTATCGGGATTACGAGCAGTACTTC.

The chain couples TRBV19 to TRBJ2-5; no definite D call. CDR3 length: 16 amino acids. Trimming took 7 bases from V and 2 from J, leaving 20 bases between them. Germline V gene data show CDR1 as LNHDA and CDR2 as SQIVND (reference sequence). The CDR3 reads CASTPRFFLEQETQYF. The CDR3 coding sequence is TGTGCCAGTACTCCCCGCTTTTTTCTGGAACAAGAGACCCAGTACTTC.

The CDR3, as DNA: TGTGCCAGCAGCTTAGCGGGAGGGGAAATCAATCAGCCCCAGCATTTT. Translated, it gives CASSLAGGEINQPQHF. The V and J genes are TRBV13 and TRBJ1-5, with a tentative D call TRBD1 (5 bases). The germline V and J ends were trimmed by 1 base and 3 bases, with 13 bases remaining between them. The CDR3 sequence is 16 residues long. Germline CDR1 and CDR2: PRHDT and FYEKMQ (reference sequence). Combining the CDR3 with reference TRBV13 and TRBJ1-5 gives the whole variable domain AAGVIQSPRHLIKEKRETATLKCYPIPRHDTVYWYQQGPGQDPQFLISFYEKMQSDKGSIPDRFSAQQFSDYHSELNMSSLELGDSALYFCASSLAGGEINQPQHFGDGTRLSIL.

J is TRBJ1-1 and V is TRBV19, with 7 bases identical to TRBD1. Losses at the gene ends were 10 bases for V and 5 bases for J; bases not matched to a gene: 4. Per the germline V gene, CDR1 is LNHDA and CDR2 is SQIVND (reference sequence). The CDR3 has 11 residues. The CDR3 sequence is CAIIRGTEAFF. The CDR3 nucleotides are TGTGCCATTATCAGGGGGACTGAAGCTTTCTTT.

The rearrangement links TRBV9 to TRBJ2-2; tentative D call: TRBD2 (6 bases). The CDR3 consists of 16 residues. Germline lookup yields CDR1 SGDLS and CDR2 YYNGEE. The V and J ends lost 1 base and 1 base respectively, with 11 bases between them. The CDR3 DNA follows: TGTGCCAGCAGCGTACGGGCGGGGAGGAACACCGGGGAGCTGTTTTTT. This codes for CASSVRAGRNTGELFF.

This clone has only one observation. The chain joins TRBV29-1 to TRBJ2-3; D gene ambiguous. The CDR3 consists of 10 residues. Germline V lookup: CDR1 SQVTM, CDR2 ANQGSEA. V was trimmed by 5 bases and J by 11 bases, leaving 11 bases between them. In DNA, the CDR3 is TGCAGCGTTACGGATTCGAGGCAGTATTTT. Protein: CSVTDSRQYF.

This clone was found once. Here the CDR3 DNA reads TGTGCCAGCAGCGTATATCCCTCTGGAAACACCATATATTTT. Its protein is CASSVYPSGNTIYF. The chain uses TRBV9 and TRBJ1-3, with no clear D. CDR3 length: 14 amino acids. V dropped 1 base and J dropped 0 bases, with 5 bases sitting between them. Germline V gene sequence: CDR1 SGDLS, CDR2 YYNGEE.

CDR3: CASSFFRQGASYTEAFF. CDR3 in DNA: TGTGCCAGCAGCTTTTTTCGGCAGGGGGCATCGTACACTGAAGCTTTCTTT. V gene TRBV7-9 combines with J gene TRBJ1-1, with 8 bases that match TRBD1. Looked up from germline, CDR1 is SEHNR and CDR2 is FQNEAQ (reference sequence). This CDR3 comprises 17 residues. Losses at the gene ends were 3 bases for V and 3 bases for J; bases not matched to a gene: 12.

The chain is built from TRBV6-5 and TRBJ2-5; D is perhaps TRBD2 (6 bases). Trimming took 2 bases from V and 5 from J, leaving 12 bases between them. CDR3 size: 14 residues. Germline loops: CDR1 MNHEY, CDR2 SVGAGI. The CDR3 coding sequence is TGTGCCAGCAGTTACCGACTAGTTCCGGAGACCCAGTACTTC. It is translated as CASSYRLVPETQYF.

This chain joins TRBV5-6 and TRBJ2-7; the D gene could be TRBD1 or TRBD2 (5 bases each). Germline CDR1 SGHDT, CDR2 YYEEEE. V shed 3 bases and J shed 5 bases, with 12 bases lying between them. The CDR3 is 13 residues long. The DNA of the CDR3 is TGTGCCAGCAGCTGGGACCCTTCGCACGAGCAGTACTTC. Translation gives CASSWDPSHEQYF.

The J gene is TRBJ2-7, the V gene TRBV19; D uncertain. The V gene's germline CDR1 is LNHDA and CDR2 SQIVND (reference sequence). Trimming pared 5 bases from V and 1 base from J, leaving 12 bases between. CDR3 length equals 14 residues. Written as DNA, the CDR3 is TGTGCCAGTAGTTCGAAACGGAAGTCCTACGAGCAGTACTTC. Translating it yields CASSSKRKSYEQYF.

CDR3 region: CAISEPTGVLEQYF. CDR3 sequence (DNA): TGTGCCATCAGTGAGCCGACAGGGGTTCTCGAGCAGTACTTC. The chain uses TRBV10-3 and TRBJ2-7; 8 nucleotides line up with TRBD1. Germline lookup yields CDR1 ENHRY and CDR2 SYGVKD. The CDR3 is made up of 14 amino acids. Unmatched junction bases numbered 6, after V lost 2 bases and J lost 6 bases.

The J gene is TRBJ1-5, the V gene TRBV28; 7 bases match TRBD1. The germline gives CDR1 MDHEN, CDR2 SYDVKM. The CDR3 spans 16 residues. V lost 3 bases, J lost 6 bases, and 11 bases stayed unmatched. CDR3 loop: CASSLAGQWASQPQHF. DNA for the CDR3: TGTGCCAGCAGTTTGGCGGGACAGTGGGCGTCTCAGCCCCAGCATTTT.

V and J are TRBV25-1 and TRBJ2-3; TRBD2 matches at 16 bases. This CDR3 spans 18 amino acids. The germline V gene has CDR1 MGHDK and CDR2 SYGVNS. V was clipped by 3 bases and J by 4 bases; unmatched bases: 7. The CDR3 loop is CASSEGPGTSGRADTQYF. CDR3 DNA: TGTGCCAGCAGTGAGGGACCCGGGACTAGCGGGAGGGCAGATACGCAGTATTTT.

With regard to this clone: The sample carries other DNA sequences with the same CDR3. This chain links TRBV4-1 with TRBJ2-7; 7 nucleotides match TRBD2. The CDR3 has 13 residues. Germline CDR1 MGHRA, CDR2 YSYEKL. After removal of 3 bases from V and 2 bases from J, the junction contained 1 base not matched to a gene. The CDR3 protein is CASSQGTTYEQYF. DNA of the CDR3: TGCGCCAGCAGCCAGGGGACTACCTACGAGCAGTACTTC.

This chain connects TRBV29-1 to TRBJ1-2; tentative D call: TRBD1 (6 bases). The germline V gene encodes CDR1 SQVTM and CDR2 ANQGSEA. This CDR3 is built from 14 residues. The V and J ends lost 3 bases and 9 bases respectively, with 20 bases between them. The CDR3 sequence is CSVEPGQDLWSYTF. The CDR3 nucleotides are TGCAGCGTTGAGCCGGGACAAGACCTATGGAGCTACACCTTC. The full variable domain, its missing parts supplied by reference TRBV29-1 and TRBJ1-2, is SAVISQKPSRDICQRGTSLTIQCQVDSQVTMMFWYRQQPGQSLTLIATANQGSEATYESGFVIDKFPISRPNLTFSTLTVSNMSPEDSSIYLCSVEPGQDLWSYTFGSGTRLTVV.

The chain links TRBV30 to TRBJ2-7; D unresolved. Trimming took off 5 bases at V and 4 bases at J, with 9 bases between the two ends. This CDR3 spans 11 amino acids. In germline, CDR1 is GTSNPN, CDR2 SVGIG (reference sequence). CDR3 region: CAWEGSYEQYF. The CDR3 bases are TGTGCCTGGGAAGGTAGTTACGAGCAGTACTTC.

The V call is TRBV10-3, the J call TRBJ1-2; D gene uncertain. V was cut by 0 bases and J by 8 bases, with 16 bases left in between. The CDR3 is made up of 15 amino acids. CDR1 and CDR2 from the germline V gene are ENHRY and SYGVKD. CDR3 sequence (DNA): TGTGCCATCAGTGAGTCGAGGCAAGAGCCACTAGGCTACACCTTC. As protein: CAISESRQEPLGYTF.

On this clone itself: This specimen includes other DNA sequences encoding the same CDR3. The chain couples TRBV6-5 to TRBJ2-3; 10 bases are a match to TRBD2. CDR1 is MNHEY and CDR2 is SVGAGI in the germline V gene. Trimming cost V 3 bases and J 1 base; bases outside gene matches: 1. The CDR3 has 15 amino acids. The chain's CDR3 is CASSYLAGGTDTQYF. The CDR3 DNA follows: TGTGCCAGCAGTTATCTAGCGGGAGGCACAGATACGCAGTATTTT.

This rearrangement joins TRBV4-3 to TRBJ2-3, with TRBD1 as a possible D gene (6 bases). CDR3 length equals 14 residues. Germline V CDR1 and CDR2: LGHNA, YSLEER. V was shortened by 3 bases and J by 5 bases, with 12 bases between the two germline ends. CDR3 region: CASSQGQLEDTQYF. CDR3 nucleotides: TGCGCCAGCAGCCAGGGACAATTGGAAGATACGCAGTATTTT.

The chain links TRBV7-9 to TRBJ2-6; D remains unclear. This CDR3 region has 17 residues. CDR1 and CDR2 (germline): SEHNR, FQNEAQ (reference sequence). V shed 2 bases and J shed 2 bases, with 13 bases lying between them. The CDR3 protein is CASSLLNEAPGANVLTF. In DNA, the CDR3 is TGTGCCAGCAGCTTACTAAACGAGGCGCCTGGGGCCAACGTCCTGACTTTC.

This clone appeared once. V is TRBV2 and J is TRBJ2-3; maybe TRBD2 (5 bases). V was cut by 3 bases and J by 1 base, with 11 bases left in between. The CDR3 is made up of 15 amino acids. Per germline, CDR1 SNHLY and CDR2 FYNNEI. The CDR3 DNA reads TGTGCCAGCAGTGACGGGCTAGCAGGCACAGATACGCAGTATTTT. Translated: CASSDGLAGTDTQYF.

This chain connects TRBV7-9 to TRBJ2-1, with TRBD2 identical over 10 bases. This CDR3 region has 15 residues. J was trimmed by 6 bases and V by 5 bases; bases with no gene match: 7. Germline V gene lookup returns CDR1 SEHNR and CDR2 FQNEAQ (reference sequence). The CDR3 protein is CASSTLAGLCNEQFF. CDR3 nucleotides: TGTGCCAGCAGCACACTAGCGGGATTATGCAATGAGCAGTTCTTC.

The J gene is TRBJ2-7, the V gene TRBV28; D is unclear. This CDR3 comprises 14 residues. Trimming pared 6 bases from V and 3 bases from J, leaving 15 bases between. Germline V gene sequence: CDR1 MDHEN, CDR2 SYDVKM. CDR3 loop: CASRSLGSYYEQYF. The CDR3 bases are TGTGCCAGCAGGTCGCTGGGGTCGTACTACGAGCAGTACTTC.

This sequence joins TRBV2 and TRBJ2-7; 13 bases are shared with TRBD2. Germline loops: CDR1 SNHLY, CDR2 FYNNEI. V was pared by 3 bases and J by 2 bases, with 7 bases of the junction left unmatched. The length of the CDR3 is 17 residues. The CDR3 spells CASSEVGTSGTAYEQYF. The CDR3 DNA follows: TGTGCCAGCAGTGAGGTCGGGACTAGCGGGACTGCCTACGAGCAGTACTTC.